The entry below describes one T cell receptor beta chain. The record originates from a study of blood T cell repertoires in COVID-19. Study as a whole: Samples representing acute and convalescent COVID-19 were sourced from the United States, Italy and Spain. The cDNA or gDNA used as material had been derived from T cells, B-cell-depleted T cells, or PBMCs.

The authors' processing: How many nucleated cells were present was estimated from reference gene primer amplification. TCRdb's copy holds only in-frame clones and misses some; the assay was immunoSEQ multiplex PCR. The V and J calls and the clone size are those of that table, but D and trimming were determined from the DNA. The sample has 70,000 to 95,000 clones, around four fifths seen once; the top ten hold 1.5% to 2%. The CDR3 runs 18 residues. The V gene end was trimmed by 2 bases and the J gene end by 0 bases; junction bases not matched to a gene: 13. Germline-derived CDR1 and CDR2 are GTSNPN and SVGIG (reference sequence).

The specimen was peripheral blood. This TCR came from a woman between 55 and 75 years old with acute or convalescent COVID-19. The chain combines TRBV30 with TRBJ1-5; 7 bases match TRBD1. In DNA form, the CDR3 reads TGTGCCTGGAGTACGACACCCCAGGGGGGTTATAGCAATCAGCCCCAGCATTTT. Translation: CAWSTTPQGGYSNQPQHF.